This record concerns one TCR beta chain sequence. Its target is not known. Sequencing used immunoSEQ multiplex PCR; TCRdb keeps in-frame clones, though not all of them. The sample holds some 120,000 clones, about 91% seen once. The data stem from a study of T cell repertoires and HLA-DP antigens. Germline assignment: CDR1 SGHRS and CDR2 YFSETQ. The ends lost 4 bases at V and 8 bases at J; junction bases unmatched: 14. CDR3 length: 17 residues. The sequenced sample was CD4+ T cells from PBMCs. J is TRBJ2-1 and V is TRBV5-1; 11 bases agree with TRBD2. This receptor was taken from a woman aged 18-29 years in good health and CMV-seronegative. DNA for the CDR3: TGCGCCAGCAGCCCCCGAGTAGCGGGGGGGCTGTTGGATGAGCAGTTCTTC. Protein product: CASSPRVAGGLLDEQFF.